The T cell receptor (beta chain) described here comes from a study of beta chain features in type 1 diabetes. Findings and limits, study-wide: Researchers reported that naive, central memory and Treg TCRB repertoires appeared more similar in patients than in healthy donors. The study found moderately but significantly shorter TCRB CDR3s in all four CD4+ subsets of Type 1 diabetes patients.

Germline CDR1 is LNHDA and CDR2 is SQIVND (reference sequence). This CDR3 contains 12 residues. Trimming pared 5 bases from V and 5 bases from J, leaving 9 bases between. Stem cell-like memory, regulatory, central memory and naive CD4+ cells were sorted via CD45RO/CCR7/CD25/CD127/CD95/CD27. Comment on this clone: Its antigen is as yet unknown. In the same sample, other DNA sequences code for this CDR3.

The isolated RNA, all of it, was reverse transcribed, so expressed TCRB transcripts were what got sequenced. Profiled with immunoSEQ multiplex PCR; TCRdb holds only in-frame clones, not every one. The table has approximately 200,000 clones, over 8.5% seen once. This TCR derives from a woman younger than 30 in good health. Sequenced sample: naive CD4+ T cells from blood. This chain links TRBV19 with TRBJ1-2, with a possible D match to TRBD1 (5 bases). The CDR3 protein is CASSRQGYGYTF. CDR3 coding DNA: TGTGCCAGTAGTCGTCAGGGATATGGCTACACCTTC.